This T cell receptor beta chain stems from a study of T cells after somatic rescue of genetic block. Measured with immunoSEQ multiplex PCR; TCRdb has only the in-frame clones, and not every one. The table shows tens of thousands of clones, with 90% occurring only once. Germline CDR1 and CDR2: SGDLS and YYNGEE. V was clipped by 4 bases and J by 7 bases, with 8 bases between them. The CDR3 extends over 11 amino acids. The source material was peripheral blood mononuclear cells (PBMCs). The TCR originated in a young woman. J is TRBJ2-5 and V is TRBV9; D uncertain. DNA of the CDR3: TGTGCCAGCAGCACCCCGGGGACCCAGTACTTC. Translating it yields CASSTPGTQYF. The whole variable domain, filled in from reference TRBV9 and TRBJ2-5, reads DSGVTQTPKHLITATGQRVTLRCSPRSGDLSVYWYQQSLDQGLQFLIQYYNGEERAKGNILERFSAQQFPDLHSELNLSSLELGDSALYFCASSTPGTQYFGPGTRLLVL.